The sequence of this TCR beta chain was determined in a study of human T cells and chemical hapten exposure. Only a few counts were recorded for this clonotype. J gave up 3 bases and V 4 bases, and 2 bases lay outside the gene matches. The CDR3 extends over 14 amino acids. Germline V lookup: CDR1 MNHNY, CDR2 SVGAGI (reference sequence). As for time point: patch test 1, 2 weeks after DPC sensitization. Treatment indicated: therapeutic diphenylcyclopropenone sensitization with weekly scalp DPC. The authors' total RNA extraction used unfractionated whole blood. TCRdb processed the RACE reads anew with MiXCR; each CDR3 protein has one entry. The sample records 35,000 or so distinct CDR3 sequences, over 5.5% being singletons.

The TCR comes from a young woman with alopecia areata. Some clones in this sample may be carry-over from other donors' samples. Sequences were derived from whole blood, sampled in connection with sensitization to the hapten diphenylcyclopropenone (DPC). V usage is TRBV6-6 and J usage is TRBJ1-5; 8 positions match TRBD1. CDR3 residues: CASSSDRVNQPQHF. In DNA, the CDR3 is TGTGCCAGCAGTTCGGACAGGGTCAATCAGCCCCAGCATTTT.